One and the same sample provided the 21 T cell receptor beta chains below, sequenced in a study of T-cell memory formation after mild COVID-19. One entry per CDR3 protein, called by TCRdb with MiXCR from the 5' RACE reads. Among approximately 290,000 distinct CDR3 sequences listed, roughly 8.2% were seen once. The material sequenced was PBMCs or a T cell subset sorted from them (not recorded which). These receptor sequences come from a man younger than 35 who had mild COVID-19 (a few samples of this study predate the infection). Cell type and time point are not known.

This clonotype was observed a few times. This chain joins TRBV4-1 and TRBJ1-1, with TRBD1 identical over 9 bases. Germline values: CDR1 MGHRA, CDR2 YSYEKL. V lost 6 bases to trimming and J lost 3 bases; unmatched junction nucleotides: 2. The CDR3 extends over 13 amino acids. In DNA form, the CDR3 reads TGCGCCAGCAGAGGGACAGGGCACACTGAAGCTTTCTTT. This gives the protein CASRGTGHTEAFF.

V and J are TRBV7-9 and TRBJ1-3, with TRBD1 matching 7 bases. The CDR3 length is 15 residues. The trim removed 8 bases at V and 4 bases at J, leaving 11 bases unmatched. Germline CDR1 SEHNR, CDR2 FQNEAQ (reference sequence). CDR3 nucleotide sequence: TGTGCCAGCGACGGGAGGGGGCGCGGAGGAAACACCATATATTTT. Encoded protein: CASDGRGRGGNTIYF.

The chain recombines TRBV12-5 with TRBJ2-1; TRBD2 matches 11 bases. J gave up 2 bases and V 1 base, and 4 bases lay outside the gene matches. Per germline, CDR1 LGHNT and CDR2 FRNRAP. This CDR3 region has 17 residues. CDR3 region: CASGLALGLAAYNEQFF. The CDR3 DNA reads as TGTGCTAGTGGTTTGGCGTTGGGACTAGCGGCCTACAATGAGCAGTTCTTC.

This clonotype was detected ten times or more. The V and J genes are TRBV12-3 or TRBV12-4 and TRBJ1-1; D unclear. The CDR3 runs 12 residues. V was shortened by 6 bases and J by 2 bases, with 7 bases between the two germline ends. DNA for the CDR3: TGTGCCAGCAGACGAGCAAACACTGAAGCTTTCTTT. Translated: CASRRANTEAFF.

The CDR3 loop reads CASSPPTGARDEQYF. For the CDR3, the DNA is TGTGCCAGCAGCCCCCCTACAGGGGCTAGGGACGAGCAGTACTTC. This chain connects TRBV5-6 to TRBJ2-7; 7 nucleotides align to TRBD1. This CDR3 has 15 residues. Germline trimming cut 4 bases from V and 5 bases from J; bases unmatched to any gene: 12. CDR1 SGHDT and CDR2 YYEEEE come from the germline V gene.

This clonotype was picked up many times. The J gene is TRBJ2-7, the V gene TRBV7-9, with D possibly TRBD1 on 6 matching bases. The length of the CDR3 is 15 residues. Germline V gene sequence: CDR1 SEHNR, CDR2 FQNEAQ (reference sequence). Trimming stripped 5 bases from V and 3 bases from J, with 17 bases between. CDR3 nucleotides: TGTGCCAGCAGCCATCATACAACAGGGAGCTACGAGCAGTACTTC. Translation gives CASSHHTTGSYEQYF.

The chain has TRBV5-6 and TRBJ2-3, with unresolved D. CDR3 length: 14 residues. The germline V gene encodes CDR1 SGHDT and CDR2 YYEEEE. Between the trimmed V and J ends, which lost 4 bases and 0 bases, there was a span of 9 bases. DNA for the CDR3: TGTGCCAGCAGCCAGACTTCTAGCACAGATACGCAGTATTTT. Translated, it gives CASSQTSSTDTQYF. Drawing the rest from reference TRBV5-6 and TRBJ2-3, the complete variable domain is DAGVTQSPTHLIKTRGQQVTLRCSPKSGHDTVSWYQQALGQGPQFIFQYYEEEERQRGNFPDRFSGHQFPNYSSELNVNALLLGDSALYLCASSQTSSTDTQYFGPGTRLTVL.

This clonotype was picked up many times. The chain carries TRBV14 and TRBJ1-2, with D maybe TRBD1 (5 bases). The CDR3 length is 14 residues. Germline lookup yields CDR1 SGHDN and CDR2 FVKESK. V lost 4 bases and J lost 4, with 13 bases in between. The CDR3 region is CASSRMTDPYGYTF. In nucleotides, the CDR3 is TGTGCCAGCAGCCGCATGACAGATCCCTATGGCTACACCTTC. The whole variable domain, filled in from reference TRBV14 and TRBJ1-2, reads EAGVTQFPSHSVIEKGQTVTLRCDPISGHDNLYWYRRVMGKEIKFLLHFVKESKQDESGMPNNRFLAERTGGTYSTLKVQPAELEDSGVYFCASSRMTDPYGYTFGSGTRLTVV.

V usage is TRBV7-2 and J usage is TRBJ2-7, with a possible D match to TRBD2 (6 bases). Trimming removed 5 bases from V and 3 bases from J, with 14 bases in between. Germline CDR1 SGHTA, CDR2 FQGNSA. The CDR3 covers 14 residues. The CDR3, as DNA: TGTGCCAGCAGCAGGGGCGGGGACGACTACGAGCAGTACTTC. Its protein is CASSRGGDDYEQYF.

This clonotype was observed a few times. The rearrangement uses TRBV6-1 and TRBJ1-3; maybe TRBD1 (5 bases). With 8 bases removed from V and 0 bases from J, the gap between germline ends came to 11 bases. Per germline, CDR1 MNHNS and CDR2 SASEGT. There are 14 residues in the CDR3. This chain's CDR3 is CASGGWSSGNTIYF. The CDR3 bases are TGTGCCAGCGGGGGATGGAGCTCTGGAAACACCATATATTTT.

This clonotype was picked up many times. This chain connects TRBV12-3 or TRBV12-4 to TRBJ2-5; 9 nucleotides line up with TRBD2. V dropped 6 bases and J dropped 2; count of bases not matched to a gene: 7. CDR3 length equals 15 residues. The DNA of the CDR3 is TGTGCCAGCAGAGTTAGCGGGGGAAATCAAGAGACCCAGTACTTC. Translating it yields CASRVSGGNQETQYF.

CDR3 coding DNA: TGTGCCAGCGGACACGGTGGGAGGGGTCCTAATGAAAAACTGTTTTTT. Translated, it gives CASGHGGRGPNEKLFF. The chain uses TRBV7-9 and TRBJ1-4; D is perhaps TRBD1 (5 bases). The CDR3 is 16 amino acids. V was pared by 8 bases and J by 3 bases, with 19 bases between. Germline V lookup: CDR1 SEHNR, CDR2 FQNEAQ (reference sequence).

The chain carries TRBV7-2 and TRBJ2-1; D is undetermined. Germline-derived CDR1 and CDR2 are SGHTA and FQGNSA. The CDR3 consists of 15 residues. The V gene lost 5 bases and the J gene lost 1 base, with 12 bases spanning the gap. CDR3 bases: TGTGCCAGCAGCCCACGACGTATATCCTACAATGAGCAGTTCTTC. This translates into CASSPRRISYNEQFF.

This clonotype showed up just a few times. The chain recombines TRBV5-5 with TRBJ1-1; no firm D call. Germline V gene data show CDR1 as SGHKS and CDR2 as YYEKEE (reference sequence). The V end lost 4 bases, the J end lost 7 bases, and 14 bases lay between the germline ends. CDR3 size: 13 residues. CDR3 amino acids: CASSKGAEGEAFF. CDR3 DNA: TGTGCCAGCAGCAAAGGAGCAGAAGGTGAAGCTTTCTTT.

The CDR3 region is CAISEGTGADYEQYV. CDR3 bases: TGTGCCATCAGTGAGGGGACAGGGGCCGACTACGAGCAGTACGTC. The chain has TRBV10-3 and TRBJ2-7; TRBD1 aligns across 10 bases. Losses at the gene ends were 2 bases for V and 3 bases for J; bases not matched to a gene: 4. Germline values: CDR1 ENHRY, CDR2 SYGVKD. This CDR3 contains 15 residues.

This clonotype was found a few times. The CDR3 DNA follows: TGTGCCAGCAGCCCGAGGACAGTTAATAATTCACCCCTCCACTTT. This encodes CASSPRTVNNSPLHF. The chain recombines TRBV7-9 with TRBJ1-6, with D tentatively TRBD1 (6 bases). The V gene lost 5 bases and the J gene lost 5 bases, with 13 bases spanning the gap. Germline CDR1 SEHNR, CDR2 FQNEAQ (reference sequence). This CDR3 region has 15 residues.

This clonotype was observed a few times. The rearrangement joins TRBV3-1 to TRBJ2-1; the match to TRBD1 covers 9 bases. The germline V gene encodes CDR1 LGHDT and CDR2 YNNKEL (reference sequence). The CDR3 length is 16 residues. V shed 4 bases, J shed 3 bases, and the junction held 7 bases outside the gene matches. CDR3 bases: TGTGCCAGCAGCCCACAGGGGGCGCGAGTCTACAATGAGCAGTTCTTC. Encoded protein: CASSPQGARVYNEQFF.

The chain joins TRBV7-2 to TRBJ1-2; D remains unclear. Germline V gene data show CDR1 as SGHTA and CDR2 as FQGNSA. The CDR3 extends over 16 amino acids. Trimming pared 3 bases from V and 6 bases from J, leaving 20 bases between. The DNA of the CDR3 is TGTGCCAGCAGCTTGCAGTCAATGAGGCGGGGAAATGGCTACACCTTC. Amino acid sequence: CASSLQSMRRGNGYTF. Full variable domain (outside the CDR3, taken from reference TRBV7-2 and TRBJ1-2): GAGVSQSPSNKVTEKGKDVELRCDPISGHTALYWYRQSLGQGLEFLIYFQGNSAPDKSGLPSDRFSAERTGGSVSTLTIQRTQQEDSAVYLCASSLQSMRRGNGYTFGSGTRLTVV.

V is TRBV6-2 or TRBV6-3 and J is TRBJ2-1; possible D gene TRBD1, 5 bases. CDR3 length equals 15 residues. Germline values: CDR1 MNHEY, CDR2 SVGEGT. V dropped 7 bases and J dropped 3 bases, with 16 bases sitting between them. This CDR3 reads CASTLGHHLYNEQFF. As DNA, the CDR3 is TGTGCCAGCACCTTGGGGCACCACCTCTACAATGAGCAGTTCTTC.

The CDR3 bases are TGTGCCAGCAGCGTCAGCATGAACACTGAAGCTTTCTTT. It yields the protein CASSVSMNTEAFF. This chain joins TRBV9 and TRBJ1-1, with D uncertain. Germline CDR1 reads SGDLS; CDR2 reads YYNGEE. V dropped 2 bases and J dropped 0 bases, with 5 bases sitting between them. The CDR3 runs to 13 residues.

The chain employs TRBV18 and TRBJ2-5; D is uncertain. This CDR3 contains 12 residues. V was clipped by 1 base and J by 7 bases, with 7 bases between them. The germline V gene has CDR1 KGHSH and CDR2 LQKENI. CDR3 region: CASSPLLGTQYF. CDR3 coding DNA: TGTGCCAGCTCACCACTCCTAGGGACCCAGTACTTC. Together with reference TRBV18 and TRBJ2-5, the CDR3 gives the full variable domain: NAGVMQNPRHLVRRRGQEARLRCSPMKGHSHVYWYRQLPEEGLKFMVYLQKENIIDESGMPKERFSAEFPKEGPSILRIQQVVRGDSAAYFCASSPLLGTQYFGPGTRLLVL.